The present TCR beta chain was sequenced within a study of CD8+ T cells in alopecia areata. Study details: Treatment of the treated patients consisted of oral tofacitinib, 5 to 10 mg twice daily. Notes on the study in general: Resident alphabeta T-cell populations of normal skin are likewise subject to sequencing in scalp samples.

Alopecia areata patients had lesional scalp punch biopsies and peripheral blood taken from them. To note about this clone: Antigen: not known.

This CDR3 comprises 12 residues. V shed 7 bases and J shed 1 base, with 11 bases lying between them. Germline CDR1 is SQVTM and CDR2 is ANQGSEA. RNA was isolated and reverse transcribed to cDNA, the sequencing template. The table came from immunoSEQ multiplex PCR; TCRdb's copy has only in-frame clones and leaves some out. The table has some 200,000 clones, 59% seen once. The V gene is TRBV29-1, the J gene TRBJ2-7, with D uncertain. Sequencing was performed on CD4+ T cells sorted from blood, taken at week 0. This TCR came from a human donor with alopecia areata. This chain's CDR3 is CSAFYSSYEQYF. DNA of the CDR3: TGCAGCGCTTTCTACAGTTCCTACGAGCAGTACTTC.